This record concerns one T cell receptor beta chain sequence. Everyone who took part was 18 to 89 years old, and they came from 20 to 25 US areas. Participants were placed into cohorts based on the clinical history they reported. This record belongs to a study of blood T cell repertoires in COVID-19. As for the study in general: Donors in the United States, Italy and Spain gave samples during acute or convalescent COVID-19.

Per the study methods: Reference gene primers were amplified, and this amplification served to estimate nucleated cell counts. Only in-frame clones appear in the TCRdb table, and some are missing; sequencing was by immunoSEQ multiplex PCR. V and J calls and clone size are those listed in that table; D and trimming were worked out from the DNA. Of roughly 160,000 clones in the sample, roughly 78% were seen once. Germline V gives CDR1 SGHAT, CDR2 FQNNGV. V lost 5 bases and J lost 1, with 15 bases in between. The CDR3 has 15 residues. Sequenced input: PBMCs or T cells enriched from blood (not recorded which). This chain links TRBV11-2 with TRBJ2-7; D is perhaps TRBD2 (7 bases). This TCR came from a woman in her seventies in a cohort exposed to, infected with or recovered from COVID-19 (not recorded which). CDR3 region: CASSRGRGNSYEQYF. CDR3 in DNA: TGTGCCAGCAGCCGTGGGAGGGGGAATTCCTACGAGCAGTACTTC.